These 10 T cell receptor beta chains came from one sample sequenced in a study of T cells in Graves' hyperthyroidism and ophthalmopathy. Amplification of TCR beta CDR3 regions used RNA as the template. The HTBI primer set was used in a first-round RT-PCR of the TCR CDR3. TCRdb used MiXCR to reprocess the multiplex PCR reads, holding one entry per CDR3 protein. The data show some 600,000 distinct CDR3 sequences, around 14% seen once. The material sequenced was blood. These TCRs come from a woman between 25 and 40 years old with Graves' hyperthyroidism that later progressed to Graves' ophthalmopathy.

This clonotype was seen many times. V and J are TRBV20-1 and TRBJ2-1; no clear D. The CDR3 extends over 12 amino acids. Germline V gene lookup returns CDR1 DFQATT and CDR2 SNEGSKA (reference sequence). V lost 6 bases and J lost 8, with 14 bases in between. CDR3 coding DNA: TGCAGTGCGCCGGCGCAGAGAGATGAGCAGTTCTTC. The encoded protein is CSAPAQRDEQFF.

In its sample, this clonotype was seen a few times. The chain combines TRBV9 with TRBJ2-1, with unresolved D. The CDR3 is 10 amino acids. V was trimmed by 3 bases and J by 13 bases, leaving 8 bases between them. CDR1 and CDR2 from the germline V gene are SGDLS and YYNGEE. The CDR3 reads CASSGEAQFF. The CDR3 DNA reads TGTGCCAGCAGCGGAGAGGCCCAGTTCTTC.

The J gene is TRBJ2-3, the V gene TRBV11-3, with 7 bases identical to TRBD1. J gave up 3 bases and V 5 bases, and 8 bases lay outside the gene matches. Germline CDR1 is SGHNT and CDR2 is YENEEA. The CDR3 is 15 residues long. The CDR3 nucleotides are TGTGCCAGCAGCCCCGAGGGACAGACGACAGATACGCAGTATTTT. Translated: CASSPEGQTTDTQYF. Based on the CDR3 plus reference TRBV11-3 and TRBJ2-3, the full variable domain is EAGVVQSPRYKIIEKKQPVAFWCNPISGHNTLYWYLQNLGQGPELLIRYENEEAVDDSQLPKDRFSAERLKGVDSTLKIQPAELGDSAVYLCASSPEGQTTDTQYFGPGTRLTVL.

At least ten counts were recorded for this clonotype. The chain is built from TRBV11-3 and TRBJ2-1; TRBD2 agrees at 8 bases. The germline V gene encodes CDR1 SGHNT and CDR2 YENEEA. The CDR3 runs to 14 residues. V lost 5 bases to trimming and J lost 5 bases; unmatched junction nucleotides: 5. CDR3 bases: TGTGCCAGCAGCCAGCGGGAGTGGGACAATGAGCAGTTCTTC. Amino acid sequence: CASSQREWDNEQFF. Full variable domain (outside the CDR3, taken from reference TRBV11-3 and TRBJ2-1): EAGVVQSPRYKIIEKKQPVAFWCNPISGHNTLYWYLQNLGQGPELLIRYENEEAVDDSQLPKDRFSAERLKGVDSTLKIQPAELGDSAVYLCASSQREWDNEQFFGPGTRLTVL.

The sample holds many counts of this clonotype. V is TRBV10-3 and J is TRBJ2-2; 9 positions match TRBD2. With 5 bases clipped from V and 2 bases from J, the junction kept 3 bases outside the gene matches. The CDR3 extends over 15 amino acids. The germline CDR1 and CDR2 sequences are ENHRY and SYGVKD. The CDR3 coding sequence is TGTGCCATCAGTCCTAGCGGGATAAACACCGGGGAGCTGTTTTTT. As protein: CAISPSGINTGELFF.

A word on this clonotype: It may be a read error: a sequence one base away is much more abundant. The rearrangement uses TRBV6-4 and TRBJ2-1, with 7 positions matching TRBD2. In germline, CDR1 is MRHNA, CDR2 SNTAGT. This CDR3 is 16 amino acids long. The CDR3 region has the DNA TGTGCCAGCAGTGAGCGGGGGATTAGCTCCTCCAATGAGCAGTTCTTC. It encodes CASSERGISSSNEQFF.

Concerning this clonotype itself: The junction departs from the called germline gene at one end, perhaps through a read error. This chain joins TRBV11-3 and TRBJ1-5; possible D gene TRBD1, 6 bases. CDR3 size: 16 residues. The V gene's germline CDR1 is SGHNT and CDR2 YENEEA. In DNA, the CDR3 is TGTGGCAGCAGCTTAGGGGCAGGGGATAGCAATCAGCCCCAGCATTTT. Encoded protein: CGSSLGAGDSNQPQHF.

At least ten counts were recorded for this clonotype. The rearrangement uses TRBV20-1 and TRBJ1-1, with D possibly TRBD1 on 6 matching bases. Per the germline V gene, CDR1 is DFQATT and CDR2 is SNEGSKA (reference sequence). The CDR3 sequence is 14 residues long. Trimming took 2 bases from V and 4 from J, leaving 14 bases between them. The CDR3 DNA follows: TGCAGTGCTAGACCCGGGGGCGCGGGCACTGAAGCTTTCTTT. Residues: CSARPGGAGTEAFF.

This chain uses TRBV4-1 with TRBJ2-1; perhaps TRBD2 as D (5 bases). From germline, CDR1 is MGHRA and CDR2 YSYEKL. The CDR3 is 16 amino acids. Trimming stripped 4 bases from V and 3 bases from J, with 16 bases between. The CDR3 DNA reads TGCGCCAGCAGCCCCTCCGTTAGCGCGATCTACAATGAGCAGTTCTTC. Translation gives CASSPSVSAIYNEQFF.

This clonotype was seen at least ten times. V usage is TRBV12-3 or TRBV12-4 and J usage is TRBJ2-1; 9 bases line up with TRBD2. CDR3 length: 16 residues. J was trimmed by 5 bases and V by 7 bases; bases with no gene match: 12. The DNA for the CDR3 is TGTGCCAGCACCGGCTTTGCGGGAGGGCCCCACAATGAGCAGTTCTTC. It specifies CASTGFAGGPHNEQFF.